One and the same sample provided the 25 T cell receptor beta chains below, sequenced in a study of blood T cells in healthy people across ages (dated by TCRdb to the mid-2010s). The method was 5' RACE. Reads for this sample came from an Illumina HiSeq 2500. A second PCR of roughly 6 to 11 cycles was run with a J-beta primer mix and a sample-barcoded 5' primer. The raw public data were reprocessed by TCRdb itself: fastp quality trimming at Q25, MiXCR clonotype calling, in-frame beta chains only. For every CDR3 protein sequence, its rows merge into one entry that carries the most common genes and DNA. The sample contains around 1,600,000 distinct CDR3 sequences, approximately 39% of them found a single time. Of the sample, roughly 3.7% is held by the ten largest clones. Sequencing was performed on blood. The receptors were gathered from a woman between 18 and 30 years old in good health.

The rearrangement links TRBV4-2 to TRBJ2-3; TRBD2 aligns across 8 bases. CDR1 is LGHNA, CDR2 YNFKEQ, per germline. J lost 8 bases, V lost 4 bases, and 14 bases had no gene match. The CDR3 extends over 16 amino acids. CDR3 sequence: CASSPSYYERGTTQYF. CDR3 DNA sequence: TGTGCCAGCAGCCCTTCCTACTATGAGCGGGGGACTACGCAGTATTTT.

A few counts support this clonotype. The chain recombines TRBV9 with TRBJ1-1; tentatively, D is TRBD1 (5 bases). Germline CDR1 reads SGDLS; CDR2 reads YYNGEE. The CDR3 runs to 15 residues. The V end was cut by 0 bases, the J end by 7 bases, with 16 bases between. DNA of the CDR3: TGTGCCAGCAGCGTAGGGATGGGCGGGGGAAATGAAGCTTTCTTT. Its translation is CASSVGMGGGNEAFF.

The chain is built from TRBV28 and TRBJ2-7, with D perhaps TRBD1 or TRBD2 (5 bases each). Germline lookup yields CDR1 MDHEN and CDR2 SYDVKM. Trimming stripped 3 bases from V and 7 bases from J, with 28 bases between. This CDR3 is built from 18 residues. CDR3 in DNA: TGTGCCAGCAGTTTTTTGGGTAGCATTGGGGGATCCTACAATGAGCAGTACTTC. Residues: CASSFLGSIGGSYNEQYF.

This clonotype was detected many times. A read error may produce the germline difference seen at one junction end. The CDR3 loop is CASSLQGLTDTQYF. The CDR3 coding sequence is TGTGCTAGCAGCTTACAGGGACTCACAGATACGCAGTATTTT. The rearrangement joins TRBV7-7 to TRBJ2-3; perhaps D is TRBD1 or TRBD2 (6 bases each). The CDR3 has 14 residues. Germline-derived CDR1 and CDR2 are SSHAT and FNYEAQ (reference sequence).

Only a few counts were recorded for this clonotype. V is TRBV14 and J is TRBJ2-1, with TRBD2 matching 12 bases. The V gene end was trimmed by 4 bases and the J gene end by 7 bases; junction bases not matched to a gene: 8. The CDR3 is 16 residues long. Germline CDR1 SGHDN, CDR2 FVKESK. For the CDR3, the DNA is TGTGCCAGCAGCCGCCTTGGACTAGCGGGATTGAATGAGCAGTTCTTC. Translated, it gives CASSRLGLAGLNEQFF.

Worth noting for this clonotype: A much larger clone lies a single base off, so this may be a read error. The rearrangement uses TRBV29-1 and TRBJ2-5; TRBD1 matches 11 bases. The CDR3 length is 13 residues. Germline V CDR1 and CDR2: SQVTM, ANQGSEA. Trimming at V came to 3 bases and at J to 5 bases, leaving 2 bases not matched to a gene. CDR3 region: CSVEGTGGETQYF. CDR3 sequence (DNA): TGCAGCGTTGAGGGGACAGGGGGGGAGACCCAGTACTTC.

This clonotype was picked up a small number of times. The chain is built from TRBV13 and TRBJ2-1, with 7 bases matching TRBD1. The V segment lost 5 bases and the J segment 2 bases; nucleotides outside the gene matches: 9. The CDR3 is 16 amino acids. Germline V gene data show CDR1 as PRHDT and CDR2 as FYEKMQ (reference sequence). CDR3 nucleotide sequence: TGTGCCAGCAGCGGACACTGGGACAGTACCTACAATGAGCAGTTCTTC. Amino acids: CASSGHWDSTYNEQFF.

V usage is TRBV20-1 and J usage is TRBJ2-3, with 7 bases identical to TRBD2. In germline, CDR1 is DFQATT, CDR2 SNEGSKA (reference sequence). V lost 0 bases to trimming and J lost 5 bases; unmatched junction nucleotides: 8. CDR3 length: 15 amino acids. The CDR3 region has the DNA TGCAGTGCTAGAGATCCTGGACTAGGGCTAGATACGCAGTATTTT. Translated, it gives CSARDPGLGLDTQYF.

The V and J genes are TRBV7-9 and TRBJ1-5; TRBD1 is a possible D gene (6 bases). Germline V gene data show CDR1 as SEHNR and CDR2 as FQNEAQ (reference sequence). Trimming removed 4 bases at V and 4 bases at J, with 14 bases between. The CDR3 contains 15 residues. The chain's CDR3 is CASSYGSQGNQPQHF. The CDR3 DNA is TGTGCCAGCAGCTACGGGAGTCAGGGGAATCAGCCCCAGCATTTT.

CDR3 residues: CASSLSVTLDEQYF. CDR3 in DNA: TGTGCCAGCAGTTTGTCGGTGACACTCGACGAGCAGTACTTC. This chain links TRBV27 with TRBJ2-7; D uncertain. Germline V gene data show CDR1 as MNHEY and CDR2 as SMNVEV (reference sequence). Trimming pared 3 bases from V and 5 bases from J, leaving 14 bases between. This CDR3 is built from 14 residues.

This chain joins TRBV14 and TRBJ2-3, with unresolved D. Trimming removed 8 bases from V and 2 bases from J, with 5 bases in between. The CDR3 contains 11 residues. In germline, CDR1 is SGHDN, CDR2 FVKESK. The CDR3 DNA follows: TGTGCCAGCCTTAACACAGATACGCAGTATTTT. It codes for CASLNTDTQYF.

The chain employs TRBV7-8 and TRBJ1-1; D not resolved. The CDR3 runs 11 residues. V lost 6 bases and J 9 bases, leaving 11 bases between the germline ends. Germline V gives CDR1 SGHVS, CDR2 FQNEAQ. The CDR3 bases are TGTGCCAGCAGAGAGACGGAGAAAGCTTTCTTT. It codes for CASRETEKAFF.

The chain carries TRBV6-1 and TRBJ2-1; tentatively, D is TRBD1 (5 bases). Trimming took off 3 bases at V and 5 bases at J, with 14 bases between the two ends. Looked up from germline, CDR1 is MNHNS and CDR2 is SASEGT. This CDR3 contains 15 residues. CDR3 sequence: CASSEVDRPDNEQFF. In nucleotides, the CDR3 is TGTGCCAGCAGTGAGGTCGACAGACCTGACAATGAGCAGTTCTTC.

This clonotype was counted ten times or more. The V call is TRBV7-2, the J call TRBJ2-2, with no clear D. V lost 1 base to trimming and J lost 4 bases, with 4 bases between them. The CDR3 loop spans 13 amino acids. The germline gives CDR1 SGHTA, CDR2 FQGNSA. The CDR3 nucleotides are TGTGCCAGCAGCTTAGTTTCCACCGGGGAGCTGTTTTTT. Translation: CASSLVSTGELFF.

The rearrangement links TRBV10-3 to TRBJ2-6; TRBD1 aligns across 7 bases. This CDR3 is built from 18 residues. The junction had 7 bases not matched to a gene; V was cut back by 2 bases and J by 0 bases. Germline CDR1 and CDR2: ENHRY and SYGVKD. The CDR3 protein is CAISEQTGSHSGANVLTF. The CDR3 nucleotides are TGTGCCATCAGTGAGCAGACAGGGTCTCACTCTGGGGCCAACGTCCTGACTTTC.

The genes are TRBV29-1 and TRBJ2-1; 9 nucleotides line up with TRBD2. The CDR3 has 14 residues. The germline V gene encodes CDR1 SQVTM and CDR2 ANQGSEA. J lost 0 bases, V lost 7 bases, and 4 bases had no gene match. CDR3 in amino acids: CSGAGGSSYNEQFF. The CDR3 nucleotides read TGCAGCGGAGCGGGGGGTAGCTCCTACAATGAGCAGTTCTTC.

This clonotype was seen more than once but under ten times. The chain couples TRBV6-2 or TRBV6-3 to TRBJ2-3; 11 bases map to TRBD2. J was trimmed by 0 bases and V by 1 base; bases with no gene match: 6. This CDR3 is 18 amino acids long. Germline V gene lookup returns CDR1 MNHEY and CDR2 SVGEGT. CDR3 bases: TGTGCCAGCAGTTACTTACCGGGACTAGCGGATAGCACAGATACGCAGTATTTT. Translating it yields CASSYLPGLADSTDTQYF.

The CDR3 protein is CASSDPRGLYGYTF. The CDR3 DNA follows: TGCGCCAGCAGCGACCCCAGGGGGCTCTATGGCTACACCTTC. J is TRBJ1-2 and V is TRBV5-1; 8 positions agree with TRBD1. CDR1 SGHRS and CDR2 YFSETQ come from the germline V gene. The CDR3 totals 14 residues. V shed 4 bases, J shed 4 bases, and the junction held 6 bases outside the gene matches.

Ten or more counts support this clonotype. CDR3 in amino acids: CASSPRLAGATDTQYF. The CDR3 DNA sequence: TGTGCCAGCAGCCCCCGACTAGCGGGAGCCACAGATACGCAGTATTTT. This sequence joins TRBV3-1 and TRBJ2-3; 12 bases align to TRBD2. The trim removed 4 bases at V and 2 bases at J, leaving 4 bases unmatched. Germline V gene lookup returns CDR1 LGHDT and CDR2 YNNKEL (reference sequence). This CDR3 spans 16 amino acids.

In its sample, this clonotype was seen a few times. The rearrangement links TRBV27 to TRBJ2-7; 9 bases match TRBD1. Germline V CDR1 and CDR2: MNHEY, SMNVEV (reference sequence). V lost 0 bases to trimming and J lost 4 bases; unmatched junction nucleotides: 4. The CDR3 loop spans 15 amino acids. CDR3 sequence reads: CASSLSGQGFYEQYF. The CDR3, as DNA: TGTGCCAGCAGTTTATCTGGACAGGGGTTTTACGAGCAGTACTTC.

In this sample, this clonotype turned up a few times. The chain has TRBV5-1 and TRBJ2-3; no clear D. The germline gives CDR1 SGHRS, CDR2 YFSETQ. V was shortened by 4 bases and J by 4 bases, with 10 bases between the two germline ends. The CDR3 is 13 residues long. This chain's CDR3 is CASSGWIPDTQYF. The CDR3, as DNA: TGCGCCAGCAGCGGGTGGATTCCAGATACGCAGTATTTT.

The CDR3 DNA reads TGTGCCAGCAGTTTACGTCCAACTAACTATGGCTACACCTTC. This encodes CASSLRPTNYGYTF. J is TRBJ1-2 and V is TRBV27; D is unclear. Trimming removed 2 bases at V and 0 bases at J, with 7 bases between. From germline, CDR1 is MNHEY and CDR2 SMNVEV (reference sequence). CDR3 size: 14 residues.

This chain connects TRBV15 to TRBJ1-4; D gene ambiguous. Trimming pared 5 bases from V and 0 bases from J, leaving 10 bases between. Looked up from germline, CDR1 is LNHNV and CDR2 is YYDKDF (reference sequence). The CDR3 sequence is 15 residues long. CDR3: CATSPRASTNEKLFF. CDR3 in DNA: TGTGCCACCAGCCCTAGGGCTTCAACTAATGAAAAACTGTTTTTT.

This clonotype was detected only a few times. The chain recombines TRBV4-3 with TRBJ1-5; D uncertain. V dropped 0 bases and J dropped 7 bases, with 16 bases sitting between them. The CDR3 extends over 16 amino acids. Germline CDR1 is LGHNA and CDR2 is YSLEER. The CDR3 DNA reads as TGCGCCAGCAGCCAAGACAATGGGCGGGATTTACAGCCCCAGCATTTT. Translated: CASSQDNGRDLQPQHF.

J is TRBJ2-3 and V is TRBV5-1; D might be TRBD2 (6 bases). CDR3 length: 16 residues. Germline CDR1 reads SGHRS; CDR2 reads YFSETQ. V lost 5 bases, J lost 2 bases, and 18 bases lay in between. The CDR3 bases are TGCGCCAGCAGTTCTCCAGCGGGTCGTTACACAGATACGCAGTATTTT. Translation: CASSSPAGRYTDTQYF.